The next 10 T cell receptor beta chains were all read from a single sample in a study of long-term antiretroviral therapy in people with HIV. They ran version v3.0 of the immunoSEQ assay at survey level. Clones were sequenced by immunoSEQ multiplex PCR, and TCRdb holds only the in-frame ones, with some missing. Of 30,000 to 35,000 clones in the sample, under 85% were seen once. The sequenced sample was unsorted PBMCs, obtained 3 years after starting antiretroviral therapy. The origin of the receptors is a man between 45 and 60 years old with HIV.

The chain couples TRBV5-4 to TRBJ1-2, with 7 bases aligning to TRBD1. Per germline, CDR1 SGHNT and CDR2 YYREEE (reference sequence). Trimming took 0 bases from V and 5 from J; bases not matched to a gene: 7. The CDR3 runs 15 residues. CDR3 sequence reads: CASSLEMGQLYGYTF. The CDR3 nucleotides read TGTGCCAGCAGCTTGGAGATGGGACAGTTATATGGCTACACCTTC.

The gene calls are TRBV7-9 and TRBJ2-2, with a weak D call TRBD2 (7 bases). Germline V CDR1 and CDR2: SEHNR, FQNEAQ (reference sequence). V was shortened by 2 bases and J by 5 bases, with 15 bases between the two germline ends. There are 16 residues in the CDR3. Here the CDR3 DNA reads TGTGCCAGCAGCTTACGGGGGGAGCAGGGGACCGGGGAGCTGTTTTTT. Its protein is CASSLRGEQGTGELFF.

This clone is a singleton in its sample. CDR3 sequence (DNA): TGCAGTGCTTTCTACAATGAGCAGTTCTTC. It specifies CSAFYNEQFF. The J gene is TRBJ2-1, the V gene TRBV20-1; no reliable D call. Per the germline V gene, CDR1 is DFQATT and CDR2 is SNEGSKA (reference sequence). The germline V and J ends were trimmed by 5 bases and 3 bases, with 2 bases remaining between them. The CDR3 is 10 residues long.

V is TRBV11-2 and J is TRBJ2-7, with D perhaps given as TRBD1 or TRBD2 (6 bases each). The germline V gene encodes CDR1 SGHAT and CDR2 FQNNGV. CDR3 size: 16 residues. Trimming removed 5 bases at V and 4 bases at J, with 21 bases between. The CDR3 nucleotides read TGTGCCAGCAGCCTATCGGGACAAGGGAGGAGGTACGAGCAGTACTTC. Amino acids: CASSLSGQGRRYEQYF.

This clone occurred once. The junction does not match germline at one end; this may be a read error. The chain links TRBV4-3 to TRBJ1-1; D is possibly TRBD1 (6 bases). The CDR3 spans 17 residues. CDR1 LGHNA and CDR2 YSLEER come from the germline V gene. CDR3 in DNA: TGCGTCAGCAGCCAAGAATCCTCGGAAGGGGGTTCCACTGAAGCTTTCTTT. Its protein product is CVSSQESSEGGSTEAFF.

This rearrangement joins TRBV9 to TRBJ2-3; 7 bases match TRBD1. CDR3 length: 16 amino acids. V shed 1 base, J shed 0 bases, and the junction held 5 bases outside the gene matches. In germline, CDR1 is SGDLS, CDR2 YYNGEE. In nucleotides, the CDR3 is TGTGCCAGCAGCGTAACTGGGACAGCTAGCACAGATACGCAGTATTTT. Its translation is CASSVTGTASTDTQYF.

The gene calls are TRBV7-2 and TRBJ2-7; the match to TRBD2 covers 8 bases. Germline loops: CDR1 SGHTA, CDR2 FQGNSA. J lost 3 bases, V lost 4 bases, and 8 bases had no gene match. The CDR3 totals 15 residues. The CDR3 reads CASSSMTSVGYEQYF. CDR3 nucleotides: TGTGCCAGCAGCTCGATGACTAGCGTAGGCTACGAGCAGTACTTC.

The chain couples TRBV2 to TRBJ1-2, with D unclear. Germline V gene sequence: CDR1 SNHLY, CDR2 FYNNEI. The CDR3 is 13 amino acids. Trimming removed 4 bases at V and 6 bases at J, with 12 bases between. The CDR3 loop is CASSGYGFNGYTF. CDR3 DNA: TGTGCCAGCAGTGGGTACGGTTTCAATGGCTACACCTTC.

In this sample, this clone turned up once. V gene TRBV4-3 combines with J gene TRBJ2-2; 10 bases line up with TRBD2. The CDR3 consists of 16 residues. Trimming took 3 bases from V and 0 from J; bases not matched to a gene: 1. CDR1 is LGHNA, CDR2 YSLEER, per germline. CDR3 nucleotide sequence: TGCGCCAGCAGCCACACTAGCGGGGCGAACACCGGGGAGCTGTTTTTT. This translates into CASSHTSGANTGELFF.

This clone was counted a few times. The chain joins TRBV5-4 to TRBJ2-7; D unclear. Germline lookup yields CDR1 SGHNT and CDR2 YYREEE (reference sequence). The V end was cut by 1 base, the J end by 5 bases, with 7 bases between. The CDR3 is 12 amino acids. This CDR3 reads CASSLQGNEQYF. In DNA, the CDR3 is TGTGCCAGCAGCTTGCAAGGGAACGAGCAGTACTTC.